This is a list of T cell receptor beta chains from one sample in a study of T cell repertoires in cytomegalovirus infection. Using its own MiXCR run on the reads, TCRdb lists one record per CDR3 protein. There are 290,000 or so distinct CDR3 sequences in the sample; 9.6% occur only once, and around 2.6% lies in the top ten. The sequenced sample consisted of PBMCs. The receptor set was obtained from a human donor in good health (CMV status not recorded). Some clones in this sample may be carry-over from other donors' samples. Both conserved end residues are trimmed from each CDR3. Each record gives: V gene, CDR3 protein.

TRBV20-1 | SARDRAGWRDTQY
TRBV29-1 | SVEDEGWETQY
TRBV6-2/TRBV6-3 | ASSSLWVQH
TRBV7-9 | ASSPPGPDQETQY
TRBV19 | ASSIDPPGSTAADTQY
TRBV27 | ASSSDRPSNAGANVLT
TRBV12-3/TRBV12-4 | ASSFRFRGEPPIMNTEAF
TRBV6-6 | ASSNRDRGLGNQPQH
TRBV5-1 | ASSFPVDESYNEQF
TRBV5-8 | ASSPGGNTQY